This T cell receptor (beta chain) was identified during a study of Ad26.COV2.S vaccination and SARS-CoV-2 variants. The CDR3 loop spans 14 amino acids. Treatment given: roughly 18 received Ad26.COV2.S at low or high dose, single or two shots; about 5 received placebo; per-sample allocation not given. The samples date from day 63 after the first vaccine or placebo injection. Assay used: immunoSEQ multiplex PCR; TCRdb lists only in-frame clones, some missing. Counted here are about 350,000 clones, 80% to 90% occurring once; the ten biggest clones make up approximately 12%. This specimen consisted of peripheral blood, obtained in a trial of Ad26.COV2.S vaccine versus placebo. V gene TRBV21-1 combines with J gene TRBJ2-5. TRBV21-1 is labeled a pseudogene. The clonotype was recovered from a person aged 18-60 years who received the Ad26.COV2.S COVID-19 vaccine or a placebo. CDR3: CASSNGQHLETQYF. The CDR3 region has the DNA TGTGCCAGCAGCAATGGTCAGCACTTGGAGACCCAGTACTTC.